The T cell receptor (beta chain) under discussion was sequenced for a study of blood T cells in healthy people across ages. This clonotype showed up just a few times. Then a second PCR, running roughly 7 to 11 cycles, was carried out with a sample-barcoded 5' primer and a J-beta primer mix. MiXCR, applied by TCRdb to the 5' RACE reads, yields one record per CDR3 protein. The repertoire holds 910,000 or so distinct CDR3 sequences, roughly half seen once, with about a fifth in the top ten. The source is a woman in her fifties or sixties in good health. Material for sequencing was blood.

The CDR3, as DNA: TGCAGTGCTAGACCCTTAGCGGGAACCTACAATGAGCAGTTCTTC. As protein: CSARPLAGTYNEQFF. The chain carries TRBV20-1 and TRBJ2-1; 8 bases agree with TRBD2. V dropped 2 bases and J dropped 2; count of bases not matched to a gene: 5. Per germline, CDR1 DFQATT and CDR2 SNEGSKA (reference sequence). The CDR3 covers 15 residues.